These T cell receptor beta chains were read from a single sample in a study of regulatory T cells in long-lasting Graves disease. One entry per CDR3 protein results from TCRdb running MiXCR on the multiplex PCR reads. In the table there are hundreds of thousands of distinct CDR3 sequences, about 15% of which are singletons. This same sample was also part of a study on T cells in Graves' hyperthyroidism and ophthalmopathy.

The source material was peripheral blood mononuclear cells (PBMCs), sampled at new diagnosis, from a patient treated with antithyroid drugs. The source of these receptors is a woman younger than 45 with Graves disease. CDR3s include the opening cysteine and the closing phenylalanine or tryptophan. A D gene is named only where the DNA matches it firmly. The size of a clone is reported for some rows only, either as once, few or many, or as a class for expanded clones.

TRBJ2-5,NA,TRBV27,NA,TGTGCCAGCAGTCCCCGGTCCGGGAGAGAGACCCAGTACTTC,CASSPRSGRETQYF
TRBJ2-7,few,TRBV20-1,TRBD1,TGCAGTGCTCCCGATCAGGGGGCCAAGGAGCAGTACTTC,CSAPDQGAKEQYF
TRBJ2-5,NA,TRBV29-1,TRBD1,TGCAGCGTTACAGGGGGAGGTGAAGCCCAGTACTTC,CSVTGGGEAQYF
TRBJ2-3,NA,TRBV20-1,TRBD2,TGCAGTGCTAGTGCGGGAGGGCTCACAGATACGCAGTATTTT,CSASAGGLTDTQYF
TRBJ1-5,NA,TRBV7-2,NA,TGTGCCAGCAGCTTTGTGAAGTCCAATCAGCCCCAGCATTTT,CASSFVKSNQPQHF
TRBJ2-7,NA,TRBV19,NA,TGTGCCAGTAGTATAGTGGGCTGGTCCTACGAGCAGTACTTC,CASSIVGWSYEQYF
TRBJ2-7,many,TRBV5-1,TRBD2,TGTGCCAGCAGCAGCGGGGTCTACGAGCAGTACTTC,CASSSGVYEQYF
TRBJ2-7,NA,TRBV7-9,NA,TGTGCCAGCAGCTTAAGGGATAAATTCTACGAGCAGTACTTC,CASSLRDKFYEQYF
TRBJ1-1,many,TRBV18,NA,TGTGCCAGCAGCCCGAAGAACACTGAAGCTTTCTTT,CASSPKNTEAFF
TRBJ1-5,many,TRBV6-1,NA,TGTGCCAGCACGAAGACAGGTTTAAGCAATCAGCCCCAGCATTTT,CASTKTGLSNQPQHF
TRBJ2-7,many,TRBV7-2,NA,TGTGCCAGCAGCCGCGGAGGGGGGGTCGACGAGCAGTACTTC,CASSRGGGVDEQYF
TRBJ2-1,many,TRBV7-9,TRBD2,TGTGCCAGCAGCTCGGGAGGGCGCCCCAATGAGCAGTTCTTC,CASSSGGRPNEQFF
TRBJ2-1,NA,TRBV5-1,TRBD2,TGCGCCAGCAGCGGGTGGACTAGCGGGACCAATGAGCAGTTCTTC,CASSGWTSGTNEQFF
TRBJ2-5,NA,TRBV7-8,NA,TGTGCCAGCAGCTTAAGGGCGGCAGAGACCCAGTACTTC,CASSLRAAETQYF
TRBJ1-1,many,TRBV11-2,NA,TGTGCCAGCAGCTCCTACCTAGACGAAGCTTTCTTT,CASSSYLDEAFF
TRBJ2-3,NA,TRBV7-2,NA,TGTGCCAGCAGCCCTTTCGGAACGAAGACAGATACGCAGTATTTT,CASSPFGTKTDTQYF
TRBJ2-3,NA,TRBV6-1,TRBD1,TGTGCCAGCAGTCCACGACAGGGATGGACAGATACGCAGTATTTT,CASSPRQGWTDTQYF
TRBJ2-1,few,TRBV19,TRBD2,TGTGCCAGTAGTAAGGCGACTAGCGGGCGGGACAATGAGCAGTTCTTC,CASSKATSGRDNEQFF
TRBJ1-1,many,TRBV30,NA,TGTGCCTGGATGACGAGAGGGAGGGCCCGCGGGGCTTTCTTT,CAWMTRGRARGAFF